This T cell receptor beta chain was identified during a study of cytomegalovirus exposure and HLA in healthy donors. Study results and limitations: Using a false discovery rate of 0.05, a later analysis showed that approximately 16,000 TCR beta sequences were associated with HLA alleles.

Vbeta (60) and Jbeta (13) primers were used in the PCR. Profiling relied on immunoSEQ multiplex PCR, and the TCRdb table lists in-frame clones only, not all of them. The repertoire holds around 200,000 clones, with 82% as singletons. This clone has only one observation. Its antigen remains unknown. A read error may account for a junction end that differs from germline. Per the germline V gene, CDR1 is MDHEN and CDR2 is SYDVKM. The CDR3 extends over 13 amino acids. The genes are TRBV28 and TRBJ2-7; possible D gene TRBD2, 6 bases. The material sequenced was PBMCs. The receptor's source is a middle-aged woman in good health and CMV-seronegative. CDR3 sequence: CASTSFGGTERYF. The CDR3 coding sequence is TGTGCCAGCACTAGTTTTGGGGGGACCGAGCGGTACTTC.